Below are 8 T cell receptor beta chains sequenced from a single sample in a study of shared clonotypes between healthy human individuals. Method: immunoSEQ multiplex PCR; TCRdb's copy keeps in-frame clones and lacks some. This repertoire shows fewer than 2.5 million clones, over 85% found once; its top ten account for 0.36%. Sequences were obtained from naive CD4+ T cells from PBMCs. Subset here: CD45RA+ positively selected. The receptors originated from a man in his late teens or twenties in good health. Some clones in this sample may be carry-over from other donors' samples.

The V call is TRBV6-1, the J call TRBJ2-7; D gene unclear. The germline gives CDR1 MNHNS, CDR2 SASEGT. The V end lost 6 bases, the J end lost 4 bases, and 13 bases lay between the germline ends. This CDR3 comprises 13 residues. CDR3 loop: CASSDRIGYEQYF. The CDR3 DNA follows: TGTGCCAGCAGCGACCGTATTGGGTACGAGCAGTACTTC.

CDR3: CASSYDRRDSNQPQHF. The DNA for the CDR3 is TGTGCCAGCAGTTATGACCGTCGGGACAGCAATCAGCCCCAGCATTTT. The chain joins TRBV6-6 to TRBJ1-5, with a weak D call TRBD1 (5 bases). Germline assignment: CDR1 MNHNY and CDR2 SVGAGI (reference sequence). V lost 3 bases to trimming and J lost 1 base, with 13 bases between them. CDR3 size: 16 residues.

The genes are TRBV19 and TRBJ2-7, with 7 bases identical to TRBD2. CDR3 length: 14 residues. J gave up 7 bases and V 7 bases, and 13 bases lay outside the gene matches. The germline V gene encodes CDR1 LNHDA and CDR2 SQIVND (reference sequence). The CDR3 region is CASTPRTRAREQYF. The CDR3 nucleotides read TGTGCCAGTACCCCCCGGACTAGGGCGAGGGAGCAGTACTTC.

V and J are TRBV27 and TRBJ1-1; D unclear. CDR1 is MNHEY, CDR2 SMNVEV, per germline (reference sequence). This CDR3 spans 13 amino acids. Trimming took 7 bases from V and 0 from J, leaving 9 bases between them. This chain's CDR3 is CASTGGMNTEAFF. As DNA, the CDR3 is TGTGCCAGCACAGGAGGAATGAACACTGAAGCTTTCTTT.

The sample holds one count of this clone. This chain uses TRBV28 with TRBJ1-2; the D is unclear. The CDR3 is made up of 12 amino acids. Germline CDR1 reads MDHEN; CDR2 reads SYDVKM. Trimming took 7 bases from V and 7 from J, leaving 13 bases between them. In nucleotides, the CDR3 is TGTGCCAGCACCTCGGTCCTAGGTGGCTACACCTTC. It encodes CASTSVLGGYTF.

V is TRBV28 and J is TRBJ1-3; D is unresolved. The ends were cut back, 3 bases at V and 2 bases at J, with 11 bases in the middle. From germline, CDR1 is MDHEN and CDR2 SYDVKM. This CDR3 has 15 amino acids. CDR3 sequence reads: CASSFFRLTGNTIYF. For the CDR3, the DNA is TGTGCCAGCAGTTTCTTCAGGCTGACTGGAAACACCATATATTTT.

The rearrangement uses TRBV4-3 and TRBJ1-1, with no clear D. CDR1 and CDR2 (germline): LGHNA, YSLEER. The CDR3 covers 16 residues. V was trimmed by 0 bases and J by 4 bases, leaving 15 bases between them. CDR3 sequence reads: CASSQDPRGKGTEAFF. In nucleotides, the CDR3 is TGCGCCAGCAGCCAAGATCCGAGAGGGAAAGGCACTGAAGCTTTCTTT.

The chain uses TRBV9 and TRBJ2-1, with TRBD2 matching 9 bases. The CDR3 has 16 amino acids. Germline lookup yields CDR1 SGDLS and CDR2 YYNGEE. Unmatched junction bases numbered 8, after V lost 0 bases and J lost 7 bases. The CDR3 here is CASSVEVVSGSNEQFF. In DNA, the CDR3 is TGTGCCAGCAGCGTAGAGGTTGTTAGCGGGAGTAATGAGCAGTTCTTC. Full variable domain (missing parts from reference TRBV9 and TRBJ2-1): DSGVTQTPKHLITATGQRVTLRCSPRSGDLSVYWYQQSLDQGLQFLIQYYNGEERAKGNILERFSAQQFPDLHSELNLSSLELGDSALYFCASSVEVVSGSNEQFFGPGTRLTVL.